This TCR beta chain was found in a study of blood T cell repertoires in COVID-19. Using immunoSEQ multiplex PCR, the repertoire was profiled, and TCRdb retains in-frame clones only, with some absent. Altogether 280,000 or so clones are present, about 85% being singletons, with the ten largest covering 2% to 3%. Germline assignment: CDR1 GTSNPN and CDR2 SVGIG (reference sequence). The CDR3 is 15 residues long. The V end lost 5 bases, the J end lost 2 bases, and 13 bases lay between the germline ends. V usage is TRBV30 and J usage is TRBJ1-6; D is undetermined. The sample taken for sequencing was PBMCs or T cells enriched from blood (not recorded which). The origin of this receptor is a woman aged 45-65 years who had recovered from COVID-19. The CDR3 region has the DNA TGTGCCTGGGCCCCCTCGGGAACCTATAATTCACCCCTCCACTTT. As protein: CAWAPSGTYNSPLHF.